Listed here are 31 T cell receptor beta chains from one sample, sequenced in a study of T cell responses to AZD1222 COVID-19 vaccine. Using immunoSEQ multiplex PCR, the repertoire was profiled, and TCRdb retains in-frame clones only, with some absent. Of around 150,000 clones listed, more than 70% were seen once; the top ten hold 3% to 4%. The specimen comprised peripheral blood, sampled on day 0 of MenACWY control vaccination. These receptor sequences come from an adult in good health.

Worth noting for this clone: Other DNA sequences within the sample encode an identical CDR3. The chain recombines TRBV30 with TRBJ2-1; 7 bases line up with TRBD2. J gave up 9 bases and V 1 base, and 6 bases lay outside the gene matches. Germline V gene data show CDR1 as GTSNPN and CDR2 as SVGIG (reference sequence). This CDR3 spans 13 amino acids. The CDR3 protein is CAWSAGLEGEQFF. The CDR3 nucleotides are TGTGCCTGGAGTGCAGGACTAGAGGGTGAGCAGTTCTTC. The complete variable domain, with remaining parts taken from reference TRBV30 and TRBJ2-1, reads SQTIHQWPATLVQPVGSPLSLECTVEGTSNPNLYWYRQAAGRGLQLLFYSVGIGQISSEVPQNLSASRPQDRQFILSSKKLLLSDSGFYLCAWSAGLEGEQFFGPGTRLTVL.

This clone has more than one count but fewer than ten. This chain joins TRBV29-1 and TRBJ1-1; TRBD1 might be the D (5 bases). The CDR3 totals 13 residues. CDR1 SQVTM and CDR2 ANQGSEA come from the germline V gene. With 2 bases removed from V and 1 base from J, the gap between germline ends came to 8 bases. CDR3 in amino acids: CSVEKGQNTEAFF. DNA for the CDR3: TGCAGCGTTGAAAAAGGACAGAACACTGAAGCTTTCTTT.

The V gene is TRBV20-1, the J gene TRBJ2-7; D may be TRBD1 (7 bases). Germline CDR1 reads DFQATT; CDR2 reads SNEGSKA (reference sequence). Trimming shortened V by 3 bases and J by 7 bases, and 13 bases separated the two germline ends. The CDR3 length is 12 residues. The CDR3 sequence is CSASDRAGEQYF. The CDR3 DNA reads TGCAGTGCTAGTGACAGGGCGGGAGAGCAGTACTTC.

V is TRBV28 and J is TRBJ2-7; 8 bases agree with TRBD2. V lost 5 bases, J lost 3 bases, and 3 bases stayed unmatched. The CDR3 is made up of 13 amino acids. CDR1 and CDR2 from the germline V gene are MDHEN and SYDVKM. The DNA of the CDR3 is TGTGCCAGCAGTCGGGGGGGGTTCTACGAGCAGTACTTC. As protein: CASSRGGFYEQYF.

The chain has TRBV10-3 and TRBJ2-5, with 8 bases fitting TRBD1. The CDR3 contains 13 residues. The J segment lost 6 bases and the V segment lost 5 bases, leaving 5 bases of the junction unmatched. CDR1 is ENHRY and CDR2 is SYGVKD in the germline V gene. Here the CDR3 reads CAISPTGGQTQYF. DNA of the CDR3: TGTGCCATCAGTCCTACAGGGGGGCAGACCCAGTACTTC.

This clone was recorded once. The chain employs TRBV19 and TRBJ2-6; D is unresolved. Trimming left V 5 bases short and J 1 base short, with 12 bases between. The germline gives CDR1 LNHDA, CDR2 SQIVND (reference sequence). There are 16 residues in the CDR3. CDR3 sequence: CASSPLYSSGANVLTF. CDR3 nucleotides: TGTGCCAGTAGTCCCCTTTACAGTTCTGGGGCCAACGTCCTGACTTTC.

This chain joins TRBV10-1 and TRBJ1-3, with D maybe TRBD1 (5 bases). Germline V CDR1 and CDR2: WNHNN, SYGVQD (reference sequence). Trimming pared 2 bases from V and 4 bases from J, leaving 12 bases between. This CDR3 spans 15 amino acids. The CDR3 bases are TGCGCCAGCAGTGAGCCGGGACCAGAAGGAAACACCATATATTTT. It is translated as CASSEPGPEGNTIYF.

This clone was picked up one time. V usage is TRBV18 and J usage is TRBJ1-2; D might be TRBD1 (6 bases). Germline values: CDR1 KGHSH, CDR2 LQKENI. The CDR3 is 15 amino acids. Trimming stripped 5 bases from V and 2 bases from J, with 15 bases between. The CDR3 DNA reads TGTGCCAGCTCATCCCGGGACAACCTAAACTATGGCTACACCTTC. Protein product: CASSSRDNLNYGYTF.

The chain links TRBV4-3 to TRBJ1-3; D might be TRBD1 (5 bases). V lost 3 bases, J lost 4 bases, and 19 bases lay in between. In germline, CDR1 is LGHNA, CDR2 YSLEER. This CDR3 has 17 amino acids. The CDR3 region has the DNA TGCGCCAGCAGCCAGACCCTGAGGCAGGGCGAAGGAAACACCATATATTTT. It codes for CASSQTLRQGEGNTIYF.

The rearrangement links TRBV28 to TRBJ1-4, with TRBD1 matching 10 bases. Germline CDR1 and CDR2: MDHEN and SYDVKM. J was trimmed by 10 bases and V by 7 bases; bases with no gene match: 6. This CDR3 spans 13 amino acids. The CDR3 is CASTRQGARKLFF. Written as DNA, the CDR3 is TGTGCCAGCACGAGACAGGGGGCGCGAAAACTGTTTTTT.

The chain carries TRBV28 and TRBJ1-2; a weak D match, TRBD1 (5 bases). The germline V and J ends were trimmed by 6 bases and 8 bases, with 22 bases remaining between them. There are 15 residues in the CDR3. CDR1 is MDHEN, CDR2 SYDVKM, per germline. The CDR3 sequence: CASRPEGRATWGYTF. In nucleotides, the CDR3 is TGTGCCAGCAGGCCGGAGGGACGGGCCACGTGGGGCTACACCTTC.

CDR3 protein: CASSQDRRSRGYTF. CDR3 DNA sequence: TGCGCCAGCAGCCAAGATCGGCGGTCCAGGGGCTACACCTTC. The chain recombines TRBV4-3 with TRBJ1-2; no reliable D call. The CDR3 spans 14 residues. Trimming removed 0 bases from V and 8 bases from J, with 13 bases in between. Germline V lookup: CDR1 LGHNA, CDR2 YSLEER.

This chain uses TRBV5-6 with TRBJ1-2; D is possibly TRBD1 (6 bases). The CDR3 has 15 amino acids. The germline CDR1 and CDR2 sequences are SGHDT and YYEEEE. V shed 3 bases and J shed 3 bases, with 15 bases lying between them. The CDR3 DNA follows: TGTGCCAGCAGCTGGGCAGGGGCGGAAGACTATGGCTACACCTTC. Amino acids: CASSWAGAEDYGYTF. Together with reference TRBV5-6 and TRBJ1-2, the CDR3 gives the full variable domain: DAGVTQSPTHLIKTRGQQVTLRCSPKSGHDTVSWYQQALGQGPQFIFQYYEEEERQRGNFPDRFSGHQFPNYSSELNVNALLLGDSALYLCASSWAGAEDYGYTFGSGTRLTVV.

The chain combines TRBV9 with TRBJ1-1; TRBD1 is a possible D gene (5 bases). V lost 0 bases and J 4 bases, leaving 13 bases between the germline ends. CDR3 length: 15 amino acids. CDR1 is SGDLS, CDR2 YYNGEE, per germline. The CDR3 sequence: CASSVAGGMSTEAFF. The CDR3 nucleotides read TGTGCCAGCAGCGTAGCTGGGGGGATGAGCACTGAAGCTTTCTTT.

This chain links TRBV5-6 with TRBJ1-2; weak D call: TRBD1 (5 bases). The V and J ends lost 1 base and 12 bases respectively, with 16 bases between them. Germline CDR1 and CDR2: SGHDT and YYEEEE. The CDR3 has 13 residues. The CDR3 region is CASSLLDQKGDTF. In DNA, the CDR3 is TGTGCCAGCAGCTTGTTGGACCAAAAAGGGGACACCTTC. The whole variable domain, filled in from reference TRBV5-6 and TRBJ1-2, reads DAGVTQSPTHLIKTRGQQVTLRCSPKSGHDTVSWYQQALGQGPQFIFQYYEEEERQRGNFPDRFSGHQFPNYSSELNVNALLLGDSALYLCASSLLDQKGDTFGSGTRLTVV.

This chain uses TRBV29-1 with TRBJ1-2; no reliable D call. Germline V CDR1 and CDR2: SQVTM, ANQGSEA. The CDR3 is 19 amino acids. Trimming stripped 0 bases from V and 5 bases from J, with 28 bases between. CDR3 bases: TGCAGCGTTGAAGACGATCTACTGACCCCCCGGGCTGTGGGTTATGGCTACACCTTC. Residues: CSVEDDLLTPRAVGYGYTF.

This clone is a singleton in its sample. The gene calls are TRBV7-2 and TRBJ1-2, with 11 nucleotides matching TRBD1. The V and J ends lost 6 bases and 8 bases, in that order; junction bases with no gene match: 5. CDR1 and CDR2 from the germline V gene are SGHTA and FQGNSA. The length of the CDR3 is 13 residues. DNA for the CDR3: TGTGCCAGCAGGTCGGGACAGGGGGGAGGCTACACCTTC. Its protein is CASRSGQGGGYTF.

A remark on this clone: At one end, the junction sequence differs from germline, possibly due to a read error. The gene calls are TRBV19 and TRBJ2-1; D gene uncertain. CDR1 and CDR2 (germline): LNHDA, SQIVND (reference sequence). The CDR3 runs 19 residues. CDR3 DNA: TGCGCCAGTACTCCCCGTCCGCGAACTCAAGGAACCGTTTACAATGAGCAGTTCTTC. It is translated as CASTPRPRTQGTVYNEQFF.

The chain recombines TRBV18 with TRBJ1-6; the match to TRBD1 covers 7 bases. The trim removed 1 base at V and 7 bases at J, leaving 4 bases unmatched. The CDR3 runs to 15 residues. CDR1 is KGHSH and CDR2 is LQKENI in the germline V gene. The CDR3 coding sequence is TGTGCCAGCTCACCACGGGACAGAAACAATTCACCCCTCCACTTT. Amino acids: CASSPRDRNNSPLHF.

The chain recombines TRBV7-9 with TRBJ1-4; weak D call: TRBD1 (6 bases). The germline V gene has CDR1 SEHNR and CDR2 FQNEAQ (reference sequence). The CDR3 runs to 14 residues. V was trimmed by 5 bases and J by 7 bases, leaving 14 bases between them. CDR3 region: CASSPRTEREKLFF. CDR3 DNA sequence: TGTGCCAGCAGCCCGAGGACAGAACGTGAAAAACTGTTTTTT.

The chain couples TRBV7-8 to TRBJ1-5; 9 positions agree with TRBD1. V trimming: 4 bases; J trimming: 1 base; junction bases outside the gene matches: 2. Germline CDR1 and CDR2: SGHVS and FQNEAQ. The CDR3 runs to 15 residues. The CDR3 spells CASSSGQGSNQPQHF. DNA of the CDR3: TGTGCCAGCAGCTCTGGACAGGGGAGCAATCAGCCCCAGCATTTT.

The chain couples TRBV19 to TRBJ1-3; D remains ambiguous. Trimming cost V 5 bases and J 4 bases, with 6 bases left between them. Germline CDR1 LNHDA, CDR2 SQIVND (reference sequence). There are 12 residues in the CDR3. The CDR3 here is CASSVQGNTIYF. CDR3 nucleotide sequence: TGTGCCAGTAGTGTTCAGGGAAACACCATATATTTT.

This rearrangement joins TRBV6-2 or TRBV6-3 to TRBJ1-5, with TRBD1 matching over 8 bases. V dropped 0 bases and J dropped 7; count of bases not matched to a gene: 8. The CDR3 runs 16 residues. Germline-derived CDR1 and CDR2 are MNHEY and SVGEGT. The DNA for the CDR3 is TGTGCCAGCAGTTACTCGACTGTGACAGGGGAACAGCCCCAGCATTTT. This gives the protein CASSYSTVTGEQPQHF.

This sequence joins TRBV20-1 and TRBJ1-1; D unresolved. The CDR3 covers 11 residues. Per germline, CDR1 DFQATT and CDR2 SNEGSKA (reference sequence). The V gene lost 2 bases and the J gene lost 6 bases, with 7 bases spanning the gap. The CDR3: CSARLRSEAFF. DNA for the CDR3: TGCAGTGCTAGACTCAGGTCTGAAGCTTTCTTT.

The chain couples TRBV24-1 to TRBJ2-2, with 7 bases identical to TRBD1. With 5 bases clipped from V and 6 bases from J, the junction kept 8 bases outside the gene matches. This CDR3 is built from 15 residues. Germline values: CDR1 KGHDR, CDR2 SFDVKD. This CDR3 is CATSGDRAWAGELFF. The CDR3 bases are TGTGCCACCAGTGGCGACAGGGCTTGGGCCGGGGAGCTGTTTTTT.

The V and J genes are TRBV30 and TRBJ1-2; weak D call: TRBD1 (5 bases). The germline CDR1 and CDR2 sequences are GTSNPN and SVGIG (reference sequence). The CDR3 spans 13 residues. With 0 bases removed from V and 8 bases from J, the gap between germline ends came to 13 bases. In DNA, the CDR3 is TGTGCCTGGAGTGTAGAGGGGCGAGGCGGCTACACCTTC. Protein sequence: CAWSVEGRGGYTF.

The chain joins TRBV6-2 or TRBV6-3 to TRBJ2-7; D not resolved. This CDR3 region has 12 residues. Trimming shortened V by 6 bases and J by 2 bases, and 8 bases separated the two germline ends. CDR1 MNHEY and CDR2 SVGEGT come from the germline V gene. The DNA for the CDR3 is TGTGCCAGCAGCCCTCCTACCTACGAGCAGTACTTC. This translates into CASSPPTYEQYF.

This clone showed up just a few times. J is TRBJ1-5 and V is TRBV6-5; D gene ambiguous. The germline gives CDR1 MNHEY, CDR2 SVGAGI. V dropped 2 bases and J dropped 1 base, with 6 bases sitting between them. CDR3 length: 14 residues. The CDR3 sequence is CASSYDASNQPQHF. CDR3 coding DNA: TGTGCCAGCAGTTACGATGCCAGCAATCAGCCCCAGCATTTT.

This clone was recorded only once. The chain has TRBV4-3 and TRBJ1-4, with 8 positions matching TRBD1. Germline CDR1 and CDR2: LGHNA and YSLEER. The CDR3 length is 18 residues. V trimming: 0 bases; J trimming: 4 bases; junction bases outside the gene matches: 10. This chain's CDR3 is CASSQDKDRVGGNEKLFF. CDR3 bases: TGCGCCAGCAGCCAAGACAAGGACAGGGTGGGAGGTAATGAAAAACTGTTTTTT.

This clone was detected only once. The chain carries TRBV9 and TRBJ1-1, with D hard to call. This CDR3 spans 14 amino acids. Germline V CDR1 and CDR2: SGDLS, YYNGEE. V was clipped by 4 bases and J by 6 bases, with 16 bases between them. The CDR3 DNA follows: TGTGCCAGCAGCCCAAACCACCGGGGTCCTGAAGCTTTCTTT. It yields the protein CASSPNHRGPEAFF.

The rearrangement links TRBV30 to TRBJ2-1; D remains ambiguous. The CDR3 contains 12 residues. In germline, CDR1 is GTSNPN, CDR2 SVGIG (reference sequence). The ends were cut back, 0 bases at V and 4 bases at J, with 4 bases in the middle. The CDR3 is CAWSVTYNEQFF. The CDR3 nucleotides are TGTGCCTGGAGTGTAACGTACAATGAGCAGTTCTTC.